The T cell receptor (beta chain) under discussion was sequenced for a study of T cell responses to AZD1222 COVID-19 vaccine. The table came from immunoSEQ multiplex PCR; TCRdb's copy has only in-frame clones and leaves some out. Of fewer than 90,000 clones in the sample, about 86% are singletons; the top ten hold roughly 5.6%. The CDR3 contains 16 residues. V shed 4 bases and J shed 0 bases, with 12 bases lying between them. The germline CDR1 and CDR2 sequences are MDHEN and SYDVKM. For this clone: Antigen specificity is unknown.

Study results and caveats: Spike-specific TCR breadth and depth both grew after two AZD1222 doses. The donor group comprised mostly white British people and more females; the analysis possibly underestimated clonal diversity.

The sequencing here drew on peripheral blood, taken 28 days after the second AZD1222 dose. This chain connects TRBV28 to TRBJ1-4, with D tentatively TRBD1 (5 bases). The source is an adult who received the AZD1222 COVID-19 vaccine. CDR3 coding DNA: TGTGCCAGCAGTTCGGGACCTTTGACAACTAATGAAAAACTGTTTTTT. This sequence encodes CASSSGPLTTNEKLFF.